The 16 T cell receptor beta chains below were found in one sample sequenced in a study of T cell responses to AZD1222 COVID-19 vaccine. The repertoire was sequenced with immunoSEQ multiplex PCR; TCRdb's copy has only in-frame clones and lacks some. The repertoire holds some 28,000 clones, with 78% as singletons. Material: peripheral blood, obtained on day 0 of AZD1222 vaccination. These receptor sequences come from an adult in good health.

This rearrangement joins TRBV3-1 (or the pseudogene TRBV3-2) to TRBJ1-4; the D gene is possibly TRBD1 (5 bases). This CDR3 contains 17 residues. Between the trimmed V and J ends, which lost 2 bases and 0 bases, there was a span of 13 bases. The V gene's germline CDR1 is LGHDT and CDR2 YNNKEL (reference sequence). The CDR3 DNA sequence: TGTGCCAGCAGCCAATATGGGACCGCCGCAACTAATGAAAAACTGTTTTTT. This codes for CASSQYGTAATNEKLFF.

The chain uses TRBV6-4 and TRBJ1-4; D not certain. From germline, CDR1 is MRHNA and CDR2 SNTAGT. This CDR3 comprises 15 residues. The ends were cut back, 8 bases at V and 0 bases at J, with 13 bases in the middle. The CDR3 protein is CASPFWGTTNEKLFF. CDR3 DNA sequence: TGTGCCAGCCCCTTTTGGGGAACAACTAATGAAAAACTGTTTTTT.

The rearrangement joins TRBV7-8 to TRBJ1-3, with D perhaps TRBD1 (6 bases). CDR3 length: 14 residues. Between the trimmed V and J ends, which lost 7 bases and 0 bases, there was a span of 10 bases. Germline V lookup: CDR1 SGHVS, CDR2 FQNEAQ. CDR3 amino acids: CASKGGLSGNTIYF. For the CDR3, the DNA is TGTGCCAGCAAGGGGGGGCTCTCTGGAAACACCATATATTTT.

J is TRBJ2-1 and V is TRBV6-8, with TRBD1 matching 7 bases. The CDR3 has 18 amino acids. Germline V gene sequence: CDR1 MNHGY, CDR2 SAAAGT. After removal of 7 bases from V and 4 bases from J, the junction contained 19 bases not matched to a gene. CDR3 DNA sequence: TGTGCCAGCACCCGTAGAGTCAAGGGGGCACATCGTTACAATGAGCAGTTCTTC. As protein: CASTRRVKGAHRYNEQFF.

This clone was detected a few times. The CDR3 spells CASSLGAGNIASEKLFF. CDR3 bases: TGCGCCAGCAGCTTGGGGGCAGGGAATATTGCTAGTGAAAAACTGTTTTTT. The chain has TRBV5-1 and TRBJ1-4; D perhaps matches TRBD1 (5 bases). The length of the CDR3 is 17 residues. Germline V gene data show CDR1 as SGHRS and CDR2 as YFSETQ. V lost 0 bases and J 7 bases, leaving 19 bases between the germline ends.

This clone was seen once. The rearrangement uses TRBV9 and TRBJ2-7, with 8 bases matching TRBD1. Germline values: CDR1 SGDLS, CDR2 YYNGEE. This CDR3 is 15 amino acids long. Trimming took 0 bases from V and 2 from J; bases not matched to a gene: 4. CDR3 sequence (DNA): TGTGCCAGCAGCGTAGGACAGGGGAAGACCTACGAGCAGTACTTC. Amino acid sequence: CASSVGQGKTYEQYF.

V usage is TRBV6-5 and J usage is TRBJ1-4; the D gene is possibly TRBD1 (6 bases). The CDR3 length is 14 residues. Germline V CDR1 and CDR2: MNHEY, SVGAGI. Trimming left V 10 bases short and J 5 bases short, with 17 bases between. The CDR3 sequence: CAIRDMGGNEKLFF. The CDR3 DNA is TGTGCCATCAGGGACATGGGGGGAAATGAAAAACTGTTTTTT.

This chain connects TRBV6-5 to TRBJ2-2; a possible D gene is TRBD2 (5 bases). The V and J ends lost 6 bases and 8 bases respectively, with 10 bases between them. CDR3 length: 12 amino acids. Germline values: CDR1 MNHEY, CDR2 SVGAGI. CDR3 amino acids: CASRETTGELFF. The DNA for the CDR3 is TGTGCCAGCAGGGAGACTACAGGGGAGCTGTTTTTT.

V usage is TRBV6-5 and J usage is TRBJ1-3; 9 nucleotides match TRBD1. Germline CDR1 MNHEY, CDR2 SVGAGI. Unmatched junction bases numbered 5, after V lost 6 bases and J lost 5 bases. CDR3 size: 14 residues. CDR3 residues: CASSRDRARNTIYF. As DNA, the CDR3 is TGTGCCAGCAGCCGGGACAGGGCCAGAAACACCATATATTTT.

The CDR3 DNA reads as TGTGCCAGCAGCGTAGAGGCCGGGGCAGATACGCAGTATTTT. Encoded protein: CASSVEAGADTQYF. The chain is built from TRBV9 and TRBJ2-3, with D maybe TRBD2 (5 bases). The CDR3 consists of 14 residues. Trimming took off 0 bases at V and 4 bases at J, with 9 bases between the two ends. In germline, CDR1 is SGDLS, CDR2 YYNGEE. Together with reference TRBV9 and TRBJ2-3, the CDR3 gives the full variable domain: DSGVTQTPKHLITATGQRVTLRCSPRSGDLSVYWYQQSLDQGLQFLIQYYNGEERAKGNILERFSAQQFPDLHSELNLSSLELGDSALYFCASSVEAGADTQYFGPGTRLTVL.

This clone is categorized as medium-sized (0.01 to 0.1%). The rearrangement uses TRBV7-6 and TRBJ1-1; D not certain. Trimming removed 1 base from V and 6 bases from J, with 24 bases in between. Germline V gene lookup returns CDR1 SGHVS and CDR2 FNYEAQ. The CDR3 loop spans 18 amino acids. The DNA of the CDR3 is TGTGCCAGCAGCTTAGGGGTTTCGGTTGTAGGTACGAGCGCTGAAGCTTTCTTT. Amino acids: CASSLGVSVVGTSAEAFF. The variable domain in full, completed from reference TRBV7-6 and TRBJ1-1, reads GAGVSQSPRYKVTKRGQDVALRCDPISGHVSLYWYRQALGQGPEFLTYFNYEAQQDKSGLPNDRFSAERPEGSISTLTIQRTEQRDSAMYRCASSLGVSVVGTSAEAFFGQGTRLTVV.

Here the CDR3 DNA reads TGTGCCAGTAGTGACGCAGGTGGAGAGACCCAGTACTTC. It codes for CASSDAGGETQYF. The chain couples TRBV19 to TRBJ2-5; D not certain. The length of the CDR3 is 13 residues. V shed 5 bases and J shed 4 bases, with 11 bases lying between them. Germline V gene sequence: CDR1 LNHDA, CDR2 SQIVND (reference sequence).

The V and J genes are TRBV27 and TRBJ1-5; 7 positions match TRBD1. Germline V lookup: CDR1 MNHEY, CDR2 SMNVEV (reference sequence). The CDR3 totals 14 residues. V lost 3 bases and J lost 4; bases outside the gene matches: 3. This chain's CDR3 is CASSFGQANQPQHF. CDR3 nucleotide sequence: TGTGCCAGCAGTTTCGGACAGGCTAATCAGCCCCAGCATTTT.

This chain connects TRBV15 to TRBJ1-3; D may be TRBD1 (6 bases). The CDR3 sequence is 13 residues long. Trimming took 6 bases from V and 4 from J, leaving 10 bases between them. Germline V gene data show CDR1 as LNHNV and CDR2 as YYDKDF (reference sequence). CDR3 sequence reads: CATSFQGGNTIYF. The CDR3 DNA sequence: TGTGCCACCAGTTTTCAGGGGGGAAACACCATATATTTT.

The genes are TRBV7-9 and TRBJ2-7; TRBD1 matches at 7 bases. J gave up 6 bases and V 1 base, and 3 bases lay outside the gene matches. The CDR3 covers 13 residues. CDR1 and CDR2 from the germline V gene are SEHNR and FQNEAQ (reference sequence). CDR3 sequence reads: CASSLEGAGEQYV. In nucleotides, the CDR3 is TGTGCCAGCAGCTTAGAGGGGGCTGGCGAGCAGTACGTC.

This sequence joins TRBV27 and TRBJ1-5, with D hard to call. This CDR3 contains 15 residues. The V gene's germline CDR1 is MNHEY and CDR2 SMNVEV (reference sequence). Trimming left V 6 bases short and J 2 bases short, with 14 bases between. CDR3 amino acids: CASRTAVSGNQPQHF. CDR3 coding DNA: TGTGCCAGCAGGACTGCGGTGTCTGGCAATCAGCCCCAGCATTTT.